The 12 T cell receptor beta chains listed next were all sequenced from one sample in a study of cytomegalovirus exposure and HLA in healthy donors. Clones were sequenced by immunoSEQ multiplex PCR, and TCRdb holds only the in-frame ones, with some missing. The table includes some 48,000 clones, 88% detected once. Sequences were obtained from PBMCs. The origin of the receptors is a woman aged 25 to 39 in good health and CMV-seronegative.

The chain is built from TRBV10-1 and TRBJ2-1, with TRBD2 as a possible D gene (6 bases). The germline V gene encodes CDR1 WNHNN and CDR2 SYGVQD (reference sequence). Trimming stripped 7 bases from V and 0 bases from J, with 16 bases between. CDR3 length: 16 residues. The DNA for the CDR3 is TGCGCCAGCACCGAGGGACGGGGGAGCTCCTACAATGAGCAGTTCTTC. It translates to CASTEGRGSSYNEQFF.

The V and J genes are TRBV9 and TRBJ1-2; a possible D gene is TRBD1 (6 bases). Germline V gives CDR1 SGDLS, CDR2 YYNGEE. Trimming left V 4 bases short and J 5 bases short, with 12 bases between. The length of the CDR3 is 13 residues. The CDR3 DNA is TGTGCCAGCAGCATGGACAGCGATTATGGCTACACCTTC. Encoded protein: CASSMDSDYGYTF.

The genes are TRBV7-6 and TRBJ1-1; D remains ambiguous. This CDR3 spans 12 amino acids. The germline gives CDR1 SGHVS, CDR2 FNYEAQ. Trimming left V 0 bases short and J 8 bases short, with 7 bases between. The CDR3 nucleotides are TGTGCCAGCAGCTTAGCGGGAGAGGAAGCTTTCTTT. Protein sequence: CASSLAGEEAFF.

J is TRBJ1-1 and V is TRBV4-1; D is perhaps TRBD1 (6 bases). Trimming left V 3 bases short and J 3 bases short, with 17 bases between. The germline V gene has CDR1 MGHRA and CDR2 YSYEKL. The CDR3 has 16 residues. CDR3 DNA: TGCGCCAGCAGCCATCACCGAATTACAGGGTACACTGAAGCTTTCTTT. Protein product: CASSHHRITGYTEAFF.

The gene calls are TRBV5-1 and TRBJ1-2, with 7 bases aligning to TRBD1. The V gene's germline CDR1 is SGHRS and CDR2 YFSETQ. This CDR3 region has 16 residues. V shed 0 bases and J 1 base; nucleotides not matched to a gene: 6. CDR3 sequence (DNA): TGCGCCAGCAGCTTGGCTTCAGGGGGGAGTAACTATGGCTACACCTTC. Protein: CASSLASGGSNYGYTF.

This sequence joins TRBV7-9 and TRBJ1-4; TRBD1 agrees at 7 bases. This CDR3 is 15 amino acids long. Germline CDR1 SEHNR, CDR2 FQNEAQ (reference sequence). V lost 11 bases to trimming and J lost 7 bases; unmatched junction nucleotides: 16. CDR3 in amino acids: CAGGTGDLSGEKLFF. The CDR3 DNA follows: TGTGCCGGCGGAACAGGGGATCTCTCGGGTGAAAAACTGTTTTTT.

This clone came up a few times. The chain links TRBV2 to TRBJ1-2; no clear D gene. Germline CDR1 is SNHLY and CDR2 is FYNNEI. The CDR3 extends over 13 amino acids. Trimming took off 9 bases at V and 4 bases at J, with 15 bases between the two ends. CDR3 DNA: TGTGCCAGTTTGAGGGAGTTAGGCTATGGCTACACCTTC. It encodes CASLRELGYGYTF. The variable domain in full, completed from reference TRBV2 and TRBJ1-2, reads EPEVTQTPSHQVTQMGQEVILRCVPISNHLYFYWYRQILGQKVEFLVSFYNNEISEKSEIFDDQFSVERPDGSNFTLKIRSTKLEDSAMYFCASLRELGYGYTFGSGTRLTVV.

The chain is built from TRBV5-1 and TRBJ2-3; perhaps TRBD1 as D (5 bases). The CDR3 sequence is 19 residues long. Trimming took off 0 bases at V and 2 bases at J, with 22 bases between the two ends. The germline gives CDR1 SGHRS, CDR2 YFSETQ. The CDR3 DNA is TGCGCCAGCAGCTTGGCGCAGGGCTCGTTTGGGTCACACACAGATACGCAGTATTTT. Protein product: CASSLAQGSFGSHTDTQYF.

The chain joins TRBV29-1 to TRBJ1-1, with D perhaps matching TRBD1 (6 bases). CDR3 length: 14 residues. Trimming pared 7 bases from V and 3 bases from J, leaving 18 bases between. Germline CDR1 SQVTM, CDR2 ANQGSEA. Here the CDR3 reads CSATQTTGHTEAFF. CDR3 DNA: TGCAGCGCGACCCAGACGACAGGACACACTGAAGCTTTCTTT.

This chain joins TRBV9 and TRBJ1-1, with D unresolved. Trimming removed 0 bases at V and 5 bases at J, with 8 bases between. The V gene's germline CDR1 is SGDLS and CDR2 YYNGEE. The CDR3 is 13 amino acids. CDR3 DNA: TGTGCCAGCAGCGTAGGAGGGTCGACTGAAGCTTTCTTT. It is translated as CASSVGGSTEAFF.

This clone occurred a few times. The J gene is TRBJ2-7, the V gene TRBV11-1; 8 bases fit TRBD2. The length of the CDR3 is 14 residues. J lost 0 bases, V lost 4 bases, and 2 bases had no gene match. Germline-derived CDR1 and CDR2 are SGHAT and FQDESV (reference sequence). The chain's CDR3 is CASSYGGDSYEQYF. CDR3 coding DNA: TGTGCCAGCAGCTACGGGGGGGACTCCTACGAGCAGTACTTC.

The V gene is TRBV6-6, the J gene TRBJ2-7, with TRBD1 matching 7 bases. The CDR3 extends over 15 amino acids. The V gene end was trimmed by 2 bases and the J gene end by 5 bases; junction bases not matched to a gene: 9. Germline-derived CDR1 and CDR2 are MNHNY and SVGAGI (reference sequence). CDR3 loop: CASSYRFVGGDEQYF. As DNA, the CDR3 is TGTGCCAGCAGTTACCGGTTTGTAGGGGGCGACGAGCAGTACTTC.